The 13 T cell receptor beta chains presented below share a single source sample, sequenced in a study of T cells after posttransplantation cyclophosphamide. Sequenced by immunoSEQ multiplex PCR; TCRdb stores in-frame clones only, minus some. The table shows about 43,000 clones, with 90% occurring only once. Cyclophosphamide on days +3 and +4 followed busulfan-fludarabine conditioning and a marrow graft. The sample here was PBMCs, taken about 64 days after allogeneic stem cell transplant with posttransplant cyclophosphamide. These receptors originate from a male patient in his sixties who received an allogeneic stem cell transplant from a related donor and was CMV-positive. Some T cells could come from the graft donor.

The rearrangement joins TRBV30 to TRBJ2-1; 12 nucleotides agree with TRBD2. The CDR3 has 15 amino acids. J gave up 3 bases and V 7 bases, and 7 bases lay outside the gene matches. CDR1 and CDR2 (germline): GTSNPN, SVGIG (reference sequence). Here the CDR3 DNA reads TGTGCCTTTTACGGACTAGCGGGGAACTACAATGAGCAGTTCTTC. This encodes CAFYGLAGNYNEQFF. Full variable domain (outside the CDR3, taken from reference TRBV30 and TRBJ2-1): SQTIHQWPATLVQPVGSPLSLECTVEGTSNPNLYWYRQAAGRGLQLLFYSVGIGQISSEVPQNLSASRPQDRQFILSSKKLLLSDSGFYLCAFYGLAGNYNEQFFGPGTRLTVL.

This sequence joins TRBV5-4 and TRBJ2-5, with TRBD1 identical over 10 bases. The J call may not be correct, given that the DNA end is closer to TRBJ2-7. Germline lookup yields CDR1 SGHNT and CDR2 YYREEE (reference sequence). The CDR3 runs to 15 residues. This CDR3 reads CASSSGTGATYEQYF. The CDR3 DNA follows: TGTGCCAGCAGCTCCGGGACAGGGGCTACCTACGAGCAGTACTTC.

V and J are TRBV14 and TRBJ1-6, with D perhaps TRBD1 (6 bases). The length of the CDR3 is 15 residues. The V gene lost 0 bases and the J gene lost 8 bases, with 11 bases spanning the gap. Germline CDR1 SGHDN, CDR2 FVKESK. For the CDR3, the DNA is TGTGCCAGCAGCCAAGATTTGCCAGGGGATTCACCCCTCCACTTT. This encodes CASSQDLPGDSPLHF.

This chain connects TRBV7-9 to TRBJ2-3, with 11 bases that match TRBD2. Germline V CDR1 and CDR2: SEHNR, FQNEAQ (reference sequence). The CDR3 is 14 residues long. V was pared by 3 bases and J by 6 bases, with 2 bases of the junction left unmatched. The CDR3 loop reads CASSFSGGEDTQYF. The CDR3 bases are TGTGCCAGCAGCTTTAGCGGGGGGGAGGATACGCAGTATTTT.

The chain joins TRBV5-1 to TRBJ1-6; TRBD1 matches at 7 bases. Trimming cost V 2 bases and J 8 bases; bases outside gene matches: 7. The germline V gene has CDR1 SGHRS and CDR2 YFSETQ. The CDR3 sequence is 15 residues long. This chain's CDR3 is CASSFQAGGDSPLHF. In DNA, the CDR3 is TGCGCCAGCAGCTTCCAGGCAGGGGGAGATTCACCCCTCCACTTT.

This clone was seen once. The V call is TRBV18, the J call TRBJ1-6; possibly TRBD1 for D (5 bases). The CDR3 length is 16 residues. CDR1 is KGHSH and CDR2 is LQKENI in the germline V gene. Trimming took 2 bases from V and 2 from J, leaving 10 bases between them. The CDR3 nucleotides read TGTGCCAGCTCACCATCGGGGGGAACCTATAATTCACCCCTCCACTTT. Residues: CASSPSGGTYNSPLHF.

V usage is TRBV7-6 and J usage is TRBJ1-2; 7 positions match TRBD1. Trimming took 6 bases from V and 4 from J; bases not matched to a gene: 8. The germline gives CDR1 SGHVS, CDR2 FNYEAQ. The CDR3 runs to 14 residues. The DNA for the CDR3 is TGTGCCAGCAGTCAACTGACAGGGAGCTATGGCTACACCTTC. Its protein product is CASSQLTGSYGYTF.

This clone turned up a few times. The chain uses TRBV11-2 and TRBJ1-6; D is ambiguous. Germline V gene sequence: CDR1 SGHAT, CDR2 FQNNGV. Trimming took 8 bases from V and 5 from J, leaving 7 bases between them. This CDR3 has 12 residues. The CDR3 DNA follows: TGTGCCAGCGGGCAGGATAATTCACCCCTCCACTTT. Translated, it gives CASGQDNSPLHF. The full variable domain, in which reference TRBV11-2 and TRBJ1-6 provide the parts outside the CDR3, is EAGVAQSPRYKIIEKRQSVAFWCNPISGHATLYWYQQILGQGPKLLIQFQNNGVVDDSQLPKDRFSAERLKGVDSTLKIQPAKLEDSAVYLCASGQDNSPLHFGNGTRLTVT.

V and J are TRBV19 and TRBJ1-6, with a weak D call TRBD1 (5 bases). CDR1 is LNHDA and CDR2 is SQIVND in the germline V gene (reference sequence). The CDR3 has 13 amino acids. Trimming took 3 bases from V and 16 from J, leaving 16 bases between them. The DNA for the CDR3 is TGTGCCAGTAGTATGGTAGGGACTCCTAGTCTCCACTTT. The encoded protein is CASSMVGTPSLHF.

This chain links TRBV28 with TRBJ2-5, with a weak D call TRBD1 (6 bases). Germline V gene sequence: CDR1 MDHEN, CDR2 SYDVKM. CDR3 length equals 12 residues. Trimming took 6 bases from V and 4 from J, leaving 9 bases between them. CDR3 nucleotides: TGTGCCAGCAGAAGAGGGGGAGAGACCCAGTACTTC. Translated: CASRRGGETQYF.

This rearrangement joins TRBV6-5 to TRBJ1-1; D gene unclear. V lost 2 bases and J lost 7, with 11 bases in between. The CDR3 is 13 residues long. From germline, CDR1 is MNHEY and CDR2 SVGAGI. CDR3 protein: CASSYGLNYEAFF. DNA for the CDR3: TGTGCCAGCAGTTACGGACTAAATTATGAAGCTTTCTTT.

The table lists this clone with a count of one. This chain connects TRBV11-2 to TRBJ2-1, with 8 bases lining up with TRBD1. Trimming removed 1 base from V and 8 bases from J; junction bases left unmatched: 7. CDR3 length equals 15 residues. Germline assignment: CDR1 SGHAT and CDR2 FQNNGV. The DNA for the CDR3 is TGTGCCAGCAGCTTAGGTCGCAGGGGGCACTATGAGCAGTTCTTC. It encodes CASSLGRRGHYEQFF.

V is TRBV6-1 and J is TRBJ2-4, with TRBD2 matching over 9 bases. Germline CDR1 reads MNHNS; CDR2 reads SASEGT. Trimming took 7 bases from V and 5 from J; bases not matched to a gene: 9. The CDR3 totals 15 residues. The CDR3 loop is CASTSGAGYENIQYF. DNA of the CDR3: TGTGCCAGCACTAGCGGGGCGGGTTATGAAAACATTCAGTACTTC.